A single sample is the source of the 2 T cell receptor beta chains below, sequenced in a study of Siglec-9 on CD8 T cells in melanoma. Method: immunoSEQ multiplex PCR; TCRdb's copy keeps in-frame clones and lacks some. There are around 30,000 clones in the sample; roughly 78% occur only once, and around 5.5% lies in the top ten. The sequencing sample was made of Siglec-9- CD8+ T cells sorted from blood. The receptors originated from a human donor in good health.

This clone was recorded only once. The chain joins TRBV6-5 to TRBJ2-5, with a possible D match to TRBD2 (5 bases). Trimming cost V 5 bases and J 4 bases, with 17 bases left between them. Germline V CDR1 and CDR2: MNHEY, SVGAGI. The length of the CDR3 is 15 residues. CDR3 region: CASSRVGGEGETQYF. The CDR3 coding sequence is TGTGCCAGCAGTCGCGTTGGCGGAGAGGGAGAGACCCAGTACTTC.

This clone was counted only a few times. The rearrangement joins TRBV11-2 to TRBJ1-6, with 9 bases fitting TRBD1. The CDR3 is 16 residues long. The V and J ends lost 1 base and 8 bases, in that order; junction bases with no gene match: 6. The V gene's germline CDR1 is SGHAT and CDR2 FQNNGV. CDR3 residues: CASSLVRQGVHSPLHF. CDR3 bases: TGTGCCAGCAGCTTAGTCCGACAGGGGGTTCATTCACCCCTCCACTTT.